The rows below give T cell receptor beta chains drawn from one sample of a study of shared clonotypes between healthy human individuals. Clones were read by immunoSEQ multiplex PCR, and TCRdb kept only the in-frame ones, dropping some. The data contain about 2.3 million clones, around 90% of them seen just once; the ten biggest clones take up more than 0.35%. The sample consisted of naive CD4+ T cells from PBMCs. These TCRs come from a man aged 18 to 30 in good health. Some clones in this sample may be carry-over from other donors' samples. Both conserved end residues are part of each CDR3. D genes are given only for firm matches. For some rows the clone size is stated as once, few or many, or as a class when expanded; others skip it.

TRBV21-1	TRBJ2-1	.	.	.	CARVGRGAPLGEQFF
TRBV27	TRBJ2-7	.	.	TGTGCCAGCAGTTTATTAAGTGGGGGAAACTACGAGCAGTACTTC	CASSLLSGGNYEQYF
TRBV4-3	TRBJ2-1	.	TRBD1	TGCGCCAGCAGCCAACCAGGGGGCGGGGAGCAGTTCTTC	CASSQPGGGEQFF
TRBV4-1	TRBJ2-5	.	.	TGCGCCAGCAGACGGACAGCAAGTGGGACCCAGTACTTC	CASRRTASGTQYF
TRBV5-1	TRBJ2-2	.	TRBD2	TGCGCCAGCAGCTTGGGTGGAATCGCGGGAGGTCTGACCGGGGAGCTGTTTTTT	CASSLGGIAGGLTGELFF
TRBV20-1	TRBJ1-1	few	.	TGCAGTGCCCTGGTGGGGGGCGCTTTCTTT	CSALVGGAFF
TRBV19	TRBJ2-1	.	TRBD2	TGTGCCAGTAGCATAGGTCGTAGAGCGGGACTCTCCTACAATGAGCAGTTCTTC	CASSIGRRAGLSYNEQFF
TRBV9	TRBJ1-6	.	.	TGTGCCAGCAGCGACGGTGTCGGCTCACCCCTCCACTTT	CASSDGVGSPLHF
TRBV6-1	TRBJ2-7	once	TRBD1	TGTGCCAGCAGTGAAGCGGGGACAGGGGACTACGAGCAGTACTTC	CASSEAGTGDYEQYF
TRBV7-4	TRBJ2-5	.	.	TGTGCCAGCAGCTTAGGGCCTCAAGAGACCCAGTACTTC	CASSLGPQETQYF
TRBV7-2	TRBJ2-1	.	.	TGTGCCAGCAGCTTATCCGGAGATTGGGTGAATGAGCAGTTCTTC	CASSLSGDWVNEQFF
TRBV5-4	TRBJ1-6	.	.	TGTGCCAGCAGCTTGGATCCGGTTTCAGAATCACCCCTCCACTTT	CASSLDPVSESPLHF
TRBV28	TRBJ2-7	once	.	TGTGCCAGCAGAGTGGCCGGGACTCCGGTCTACGAGCAGTACTTC	CASRVAGTPVYEQYF
TRBV27	TRBJ1-4	.	.	TGTGCCAGCAGTTTGTTAGGGGGTGGAGAAAAACTGTTTTTT	CASSLLGGGEKLFF
TRBV28	TRBJ2-7	.	.	TGTGCCAGCAGTCCCACCCGAATGTCGGGAATGCGGGAGCAGTACTTC	CASSPTRMSGMREQYF
TRBV25-1	TRBJ2-7	.	.	TGTGCCAGCAGCGAGGGCACAGGGCTCGCCTACGAGCAGTACTTC	CASSEGTGLAYEQYF
TRBV7-9	TRBJ1-4	.	.	TGTGCCAGCAGTCCAGGCCGTGGTAATGAAAAACTGTTTTTT	CASSPGRGNEKLFF
TRBV7-2	TRBJ2-5	.	.	TGTGCCAGCAGCTCCGCTATTCAAGAGACCCAGTACTTC	CASSSAIQETQYF
TRBV6-1	TRBJ2-7	.	TRBD2	TGTGCCAGCAGTTTTGCGAGCGGGAGTTCCTACGAGCAGTACTTC	CASSFASGSSYEQYF
TRBV12-5	TRBJ2-5	once	TRBD2	TGTGCTAGTGGTTTGGTGGGACTACCGGGAGAGACCCAGTACTTC	CASGLVGLPGETQYF
TRBV6-5	TRBJ1-5	.	.	TGTGCCAGCAGTTACTCAAGGACCCCCCAGCCCCAGCATTTT	CASSYSRTPQPQHF
TRBV19	TRBJ1-5	.	.	TGTGCCCTTGGGGAACCGGGAGGCAATCAGCCCCAGCATTTT	CALGEPGGNQPQHF
TRBV7-2	TRBJ2-1	.	.	TGTGCCAGCAGCTCACGACCCCAACGCGGGATTCAAAACAATGAGCAGTTCTTC	CASSSRPQRGIQNNEQFF
TRBV28	TRBJ2-3	.	.	TGTGCCAGCAGGATAGGAGACACGTATACTCCAGATACGCAGTATTTT	CASRIGDTYTPDTQYF
TRBV2	TRBJ2-1	.	.	TGTGCCAGCACTATGACGGGCTACAATGAGCAGTTCTTC	CASTMTGYNEQFF
TRBV2	TRBJ1-1	few	.	TGTGCCAGCTGTTACGCGGGTGAAGCTTTCTTT	CASCYAGEAFF
TRBV5-1	TRBJ1-2	.	TRBD1	TGCGCCAGCAGGTCCCTGACAGGGGTTGACTATGGCTACACCTTC	CASRSLTGVDYGYTF
TRBV12-5	TRBJ2-2	.	.	TGTGCTAGTGGTTTGGTAACGGGGAACACCGGGGAGCTGTTTTTT	CASGLVTGNTGELFF
TRBV5-4	TRBJ2-3	.	.	TGTGCCAGCAGCGCGACTAGCACAGATACGCAGTATTTT	CASSATSTDTQYF
TRBV19	TRBJ1-5	.	.	TGTGCCAGTAGTATTTGGGTGGGCACAGGGAGTAAGAAGAATCAGCCCCAGCATTTT	CASSIWVGTGSKKNQPQHF
TRBV6-5	TRBJ2-5	.	.	TGTGCCAGCAAAAATCTCGGGGGTCTGAGAGAGACCCAGTACTTC	CASKNLGGLRETQYF
TRBV9	TRBJ2-7	.	TRBD2	TGTGCCAGCAGCCTAAGCGGGAGGGAAACCGAGCAGTACTTC	CASSLSGRETEQYF
TRBV5-1	TRBJ1-5	once	.	TGCGCCAGCAGCTTGGGGGACATCAATCAGCCCCAGCATTTT	CASSLGDINQPQHF
TRBV5-3	TRBJ2-5	.	.	TGTGCCAGAAGCTCGGGAAACCAAGAGACCCAGTACTTC	CARSSGNQETQYF
TRBV27	TRBJ1-4	.	.	TGTGCCAGCAGTTTACGTCCGGCCCTCTATGAAAAACTGTTTTTT	CASSLRPALYEKLFF
TRBV6-5	TRBJ2-7	.	TRBD1	TGTGCCAGCAGTTACTCTGGACAGGGAAATTACGAGCAGTACTTC	CASSYSGQGNYEQYF
TRBV10-3	TRBJ1-3	.	.	TGTGCCACCATTCGACAGGAGGTGAAGGACACCATATATTTT	CATIRQEVKDTIYF
TRBV10-3	TRBJ1-4	.	.	TGTGCCATCAGCCCCCAGGGCAGGGGTGATGAAAAACTGTTTTTT	CAISPQGRGDEKLFF
TRBV10-2	TRBJ1-1	.	TRBD1	TGCGCCAGCAGCGACAGGGAATTAGGGGCCTACACTGAAGCTTTCTTT	CASSDRELGAYTEAFF
TRBV27	TRBJ2-1	.	TRBD2	TGTGCCAGCAGTTCGCTAAGCGGGAACTACAATGAGCAGTTCTTC	CASSSLSGNYNEQFF
TRBV6-5	TRBJ1-1	.	.	TGTGCCAGCAGTTACGTATCGGCCAACACTGAAGCTTTCTTT	CASSYVSANTEAFF
TRBV28	TRBJ1-2	.	.	TGTGCCAGCAGTTCCACGGACAGACGGGGTTACTATGGCTACACCTTC	CASSSTDRRGYYGYTF
TRBV9	TRBJ2-5	once	.	TGTGCCAGCAGCGTAGACGGGCGAACCTTGGAGACCCAGTACTTC	CASSVDGRTLETQYF